This TCR beta chain derives from a study of fetal regulatory T cell absence and autoimmunity. The method was immunoSEQ multiplex PCR; TCRdb's version includes in-frame clones alone and lacks a portion of them. The sample consists of some 46,000 clones, about 80% of them appearing once. The source is a newborn boy with IPEX syndrome. Sequencing used cord blood.

The chain's CDR3 is CASSLTANYGYTF. The CDR3 nucleotides read TGTGCCAGCAGCTTGACAGCGAACTATGGCTACACCTTC. The chain joins TRBV5-4 to TRBJ1-2; D ambiguous. CDR3 length: 13 residues. CDR1 is SGHNT, CDR2 YYREEE, per germline (reference sequence). The V end lost 1 base, the J end lost 2 bases, and 6 bases lay between the germline ends. Full variable domain (rest looked up from reference TRBV5-4 and TRBJ1-2): ETGVTQSPTHLIKTRGQQVTLRCSSQSGHNTVSWYQQALGQGPQFIFQYYREEENGRGNFPPRFSGLQFPNYSSELNVNALELDDSALYLCASSLTANYGYTFGSGTRLTVV.